This entry describes one TCR beta chain. Antigen: not known. Diagnoses were established using clinical symptoms, serum thyroxine and TRAb, thyroid ultrasound and orbital computed tomography. Each 10 ml fresh peripheral blood draw supplied the PBMCs. Researchers amplified the TCR beta CDR3 regions from RNA transcripts. HTBI primers were used for first-round RT-PCR of the TCR CDR3. TCRdb reprocessed the multiplex PCR reads via MiXCR and lists one record per CDR3 protein. This table has fewer than 300,000 distinct CDR3 sequences, 20% to 30% appearing once. The data belong to a study of T cells in Graves' hyperthyroidism and ophthalmopathy. Whole-study context: Blood from the periphery was taken at initial diagnosis, before any treatment. Study results and caveats: Most thyroid clonotypes expanded above 0.001 appeared in blood too.

The receptor was derived from a man aged 35 to 55 with Graves' hyperthyroidism that later progressed to Graves' ophthalmopathy. Sequencing input: blood.

This chain's CDR3 is CASSLSWGGYTF. The CDR3 DNA sequence: TGTGCCAGCAGCTTATCATGGGGTGGCTACACCTTC. V usage is TRBV13 and J usage is TRBJ1-2; D is undetermined. The V gene's germline CDR1 is PRHDT and CDR2 FYEKMQ (reference sequence). CDR3 size: 12 residues. V shed 2 bases and J shed 7 bases, with 8 bases lying between them.